The TCR beta chain described here comes from a study of blood T cell repertoires in COVID-19 (dated by TCRdb to 2019 to 2021). In the study overall: Samples from collaborators originated in the United States, Italy and Spain and spanned both the acute and convalescent phases of COVID-19. The samples were drawn from the first 160 participants of the ongoing ImmuneRACE study and from about 1,200 subjects provided by 6 global collaborators. The repertoires were released in a freely available public database intended as a resource for research on the immune response to SARS-CoV-2. Where available, HLA class I and class II types were obtained from metadata supplied by the sample provider rather than from assay-based typing. Deeply sampled blood TCRbeta repertoires from subjects exposed to, actively infected with, or recovered from COVID-19 were included in the dataset. The sample metadata nearly always contained a de-identified subject ID, COVID-19 status, age in years and sex. The material from the prospective study consisted of cDNA or gDNA derived from T cells, B-cell-depleted T cells, or PBMCs.

Concerning this clone: No cognate antigen has been identified for it. Per-nucleotide qualities are absent, and no much larger clonotype sits a single base away.

The CDR3 runs 14 residues from the cysteine to the phenylalanine. The DNA shown is the 42-base CDR3, in frame from base 1. CDR1 and CDR2 were assigned from the germline V gene as SNHLY and FYNNEI. Trimming removed 5 bases from V and 2 bases from J, leaving 10 bases between the germline ends. Participants in the prospective study were enrolled through a virtual design, were aged about 18 to 90 years, and lived in roughly 25 United States geographic areas. In the prospective study, cohorts were assigned on the basis of participant-reported clinical history obtained from a screening survey and a study questionnaire. Mobile phlebotomists in the prospective study collected whole blood, serum and a nasopharyngeal or oropharyngeal swab from every participant. Over a roughly two-month period, participants in the prospective study had the option of providing additional blood draws and questionnaires. Before DNA extraction, blood samples from the prospective study were shipped at room temperature or frozen.

TCRbeta CDR3 regions were amplified from genomic DNA using the immunoSEQ Assay, a bias-controlled multiplex PCR. In the authors' own workflow: The number of nucleated cells in each sample was estimated from the amplification of reference gene primers within the assay. To quantify the absolute abundance of each unique TCRbeta CDR3 rearrangement, sequence reads were collapsed and filtered. For each sample, productive Simpson clonality was calculated by taking the square root of Simpson's diversity index across productive rearrangements. As stored in TCRdb, this immuneACCESS dataset retains in-frame rearrangements with V and J assigned. A fraction of the clones does not appear; measured against another copy, unresolved V genes explain less than half of the discrepancy, and the remainder lacks a known reason. Clonal size and the V and J genes are those of that table, whereas D and trimming came from the DNA. Present in this sample are a few hundred thousand clones, roughly nine tenths of which were seen just once. Of the sample, more than 1% is held by the ten largest clones.

The study at large found these results: How much clinical and demographic metadata was included differed by source and by participant, and the metadata was provided uncurated.

The V gene is TRBV2 and the J gene is TRBJ1-5; a tentative D call is TRBD1 (6 bases match). Sequencing was carried out using PBMCs or T cells enriched from blood (not recorded which). This receptor was taken from a human donor in a cohort exposed to, infected with or recovered from COVID-19 (not recorded which). The donor label of this sample is uncertain. CDR3 region: CASSQGSGNQPQHF. The sequenced DNA: TGTGCCAGCAGTCAGGGGTCGGGCAATCAGCCCCAGCATTTT. The CDR3 plus the reference TRBV2 and TRBJ1-5 genes for the other parts give the full variable domain: EPEVTQTPSHQVTQMGQEVILRCVPISNHLYFYWYRQILGQKVEFLVSFYNNEISEKSEIFDDQFSVERPDGSNFTLKIRSTKLEDSAMYFCASSQGSGNQPQHFGDGTRLSIL.